This T cell receptor (beta chain) was identified in a study of early T cells in non-severe SARS-CoV-2 infection. Study summary: Sequencing of unsorted whole blood was done on bulk RNA, leaving chains unpaired. General study results and limits: Lookups in VDJdb leaned toward anti-spike CD8 responses and missed private and CD4 specificities.

Details on this clonotype: What it recognizes is unknown.

Individual cDNA molecules received unique molecular identifiers. MiXCR, run by TCRdb on the 5' RACE reads, gives a single entry per CDR3 protein. The sample contains just under 60,000 distinct CDR3 sequences, 8% to 9% of which appear only once. The sequenced sample consisted of whole blood. This TCR derives from an adult who was a healthcare worker with PCR-confirmed SARS-CoV-2 infection or an uninfected control (not recorded which).

The CDR3 protein is CSAPGEAQGTDTQYF. The CDR3 nucleotides are TGCAGTGCTCCCGGTGAGGCCCAGGGAACAGATACGCAGTATTTT. This chain uses TRBV20-1 with TRBJ2-3, with D tentatively TRBD1 (5 bases). V lost 5 bases, J lost 3 bases, and 18 bases lay in between. This CDR3 is built from 15 residues. Germline V CDR1 and CDR2: DFQATT, SNEGSKA (reference sequence).